These 18 T cell receptor beta chains were sequenced from one sample in a study of blood T cell repertoires in COVID-19 (TCRdb year 2020). Preparation of the library involved the immunoSEQ multiplex PCR assay. TCRdb holds this immuneACCESS table with in-frame rearrangements only. Some clones are missing; in checked studies, unresolved V genes explain under half, and the rest has no known cause. In this sample the table shows more than 55,000 clones, over 75% of which occur a single time. The top ten hold approximately 6.9% of the sample. Sequences were obtained from peripheral blood. These receptors were obtained from a man in his 60s with active or convalescent COVID-19.

This chain joins TRBV5-8 and TRBJ1-4; 9 positions agree with TRBD1. Unmatched junction bases numbered 8, after V lost 4 bases and J lost 7 bases. The CDR3 loop spans 15 amino acids. Germline assignment: CDR1 SGHTS and CDR2 YDEGEE. CDR3 coding DNA: TGTGCCAGCAGCGAGACAGGGGGTTCTTTTGAAAAACTGTTTTTT. This gives the protein CASSETGGSFEKLFF.

This clone is a singleton in its sample. The genes are TRBV5-8 and TRBJ1-5; D call uncertain. The CDR3 length is 13 residues. CDR1 and CDR2 from the germline V gene are SGHTS and YDEGEE. The V end was cut by 4 bases, the J end by 3 bases, with 8 bases between. The CDR3 sequence is CASSLRYNQPQHF. Here the CDR3 DNA reads TGTGCCAGCAGCCTACGGTACAATCAGCCCCAGCATTTT.

The CDR3 DNA follows: TGCAGTGCTAGTTGGGACTCGAGCTCTGGAAACACCATATATTTT. Amino acids: CSASWDSSSGNTIYF. The gene calls are TRBV20-1 and TRBJ1-3; perhaps TRBD1 as D (5 bases). Trimming cost V 3 bases and J 0 bases, with 12 bases left between them. CDR1 and CDR2 from the germline V gene are DFQATT and SNEGSKA (reference sequence). The CDR3 loop spans 15 amino acids.

The rearrangement links TRBV5-1 to TRBJ2-2; 10 bases are a match to TRBD2. J lost 4 bases, V lost 1 base, and 1 base had no gene match. The length of the CDR3 is 15 residues. CDR1 and CDR2 (germline): SGHRS, YFSETQ. CDR3 coding DNA: TGCGCCAGCAGCTTGTCTAGCGGGGGCACCGGGGAGCTGTTTTTT. Protein: CASSLSSGGTGELFF.

The chain joins TRBV14 to TRBJ2-1; TRBD2 aligns across 8 bases. V gave up 2 bases and J gave up 0 bases; unmatched junction bases: 6. The CDR3 sequence is 17 residues long. Germline CDR1 SGHDN, CDR2 FVKESK. Here the CDR3 DNA reads TGTGCCAGCAGCCAACCACCGGGACTAGGCTCCTACAATGAGCAGTTCTTC. Translated: CASSQPPGLGSYNEQFF. Complete variable domain (other parts from reference TRBV14 and TRBJ2-1): EAGVTQFPSHSVIEKGQTVTLRCDPISGHDNLYWYRRVMGKEIKFLLHFVKESKQDESGMPNNRFLAERTGGTYSTLKVQPAELEDSGVYFCASSQPPGLGSYNEQFFGPGTRLTVL.

This chain connects TRBV9 to TRBJ2-1; 8 nucleotides align to TRBD1. V shed 0 bases and J 2 bases; nucleotides not matched to a gene: 1. CDR1 SGDLS and CDR2 YYNGEE come from the germline V gene. The CDR3 covers 15 residues. CDR3 protein: CASSVAGGPYNEQFF. CDR3 coding DNA: TGTGCCAGCAGCGTAGCAGGGGGCCCCTACAATGAGCAGTTCTTC. The complete variable domain, with remaining parts taken from reference TRBV9 and TRBJ2-1, reads DSGVTQTPKHLITATGQRVTLRCSPRSGDLSVYWYQQSLDQGLQFLIQYYNGEERAKGNILERFSAQQFPDLHSELNLSSLELGDSALYFCASSVAGGPYNEQFFGPGTRLTVL.

The rearrangement links TRBV18 to TRBJ1-2; TRBD1 might be the D (6 bases). The ends were cut back, 2 bases at V and 8 bases at J, with 15 bases in the middle. Germline V lookup: CDR1 KGHSH, CDR2 LQKENI. The CDR3 covers 14 residues. Written as DNA, the CDR3 is TGTGCCAGCTCACCAAGACAGGAAAGCTGGGGCTACACCTTC. Amino acids: CASSPRQESWGYTF.

This clone was seen only once. This rearrangement joins TRBV6-5 to TRBJ1-1, with no clear D. The CDR3 length is 13 residues. From germline, CDR1 is MNHEY and CDR2 SVGAGI. V lost 4 bases and J 2 bases, leaving 8 bases between the germline ends. CDR3 loop: CASSSNANTEAFF. CDR3 DNA: TGTGCCAGCAGTTCTAACGCTAACACTGAAGCTTTCTTT.

This chain connects TRBV9 to TRBJ1-1; tentative D call: TRBD1 (5 bases). CDR1 and CDR2 (germline): SGDLS, YYNGEE. Trimming took off 3 bases at V and 4 bases at J, with 13 bases between the two ends. The CDR3 extends over 14 amino acids. CDR3 sequence: CASSAQWGGTEAFF. CDR3 sequence (DNA): TGTGCCAGCAGCGCTCAGTGGGGGGGCACTGAAGCTTTCTTT. Full variable domain (remainder filled in from reference TRBV9 and TRBJ1-1): DSGVTQTPKHLITATGQRVTLRCSPRSGDLSVYWYQQSLDQGLQFLIQYYNGEERAKGNILERFSAQQFPDLHSELNLSSLELGDSALYFCASSAQWGGTEAFFGQGTRLTVV.

This chain's CDR3 is CASGPRSGGFTDTQYF. CDR3 DNA: TGCGCCAGCGGGCCCAGAAGCGGGGGGTTCACAGATACGCAGTATTTT. The chain links TRBV5-1 to TRBJ2-3; TRBD2 matches at 9 bases. The CDR3 contains 16 residues. Germline CDR1 SGHRS, CDR2 YFSETQ. Germline trimming cut 7 bases from V and 2 bases from J; bases unmatched to any gene: 11.

The V call is TRBV28, the J call TRBJ1-3; TRBD1 matches 7 bases. CDR1 is MDHEN and CDR2 is SYDVKM in the germline V gene. There are 16 residues in the CDR3. The ends lost 3 bases at V and 0 bases at J; junction bases unmatched: 5. The CDR3 protein is CASSFLTGYSGNTIYF. DNA of the CDR3: TGTGCCAGCAGTTTTCTGACAGGGTACTCTGGAAACACCATATATTTT.

This clone turned up a few times. The V gene is TRBV28, the J gene TRBJ1-3; no clear D. The length of the CDR3 is 14 residues. V lost 4 bases, J lost 4 bases, and 11 bases lay in between. CDR1 and CDR2 (germline): MDHEN, SYDVKM. CDR3 nucleotide sequence: TGTGCCAGCAGTTCCCACTCTCGGGGAAACACCATATATTTT. Its protein product is CASSSHSRGNTIYF.

The count of this clone is one. The rearrangement uses TRBV29-1 and TRBJ1-1; no clear D gene. The CDR3 totals 12 residues. The V gene lost 7 bases and the J gene lost 2 bases, with 11 bases spanning the gap. Germline V gene lookup returns CDR1 SQVTM and CDR2 ANQGSEA. This CDR3 reads CSGDTDNTEAFF. CDR3 bases: TGCAGCGGAGATACAGATAACACTGAAGCTTTCTTT.

The rearrangement uses TRBV4-1 and TRBJ2-2; TRBD1 aligns across 7 bases. The CDR3 length is 19 residues. Germline lookup yields CDR1 MGHRA and CDR2 YSYEKL. V gave up 2 bases and J gave up 2 bases; unmatched junction bases: 14. The DNA of the CDR3 is TGCGCCAGCAGCCAAAACACGGGACAGCCCCTTCGAAACACCGGGGAGCTGTTTTTT. Translation: CASSQNTGQPLRNTGELFF.

With regard to this clone: The junction differs from germline at one of its ends, possibly a read error. The V and J genes are TRBV5-6 and TRBJ2-1; 11 nucleotides agree with TRBD2. CDR3 length equals 16 residues. The germline V gene encodes CDR1 SGHDT and CDR2 YYEEEE. The CDR3 coding sequence is TGTGCCAGCAGGTTGGGGGGACTAGCGGTCTACAATGAGCAGTTCTTC. It codes for CASRLGGLAVYNEQFF.

V and J are TRBV7-9 and TRBJ2-2; the D gene is possibly TRBD1 (6 bases). The CDR3 runs to 15 residues. From germline, CDR1 is SEHNR and CDR2 FQNEAQ (reference sequence). V was cut by 4 bases and J by 1 base, with 10 bases left in between. The DNA of the CDR3 is TGTGCCAGCAGCTCGAGGGGGTTGAACACCGGGGAGCTGTTTTTT. Translation gives CASSSRGLNTGELFF.

This chain joins TRBV4-2 and TRBJ2-3, with 12 bases identical to TRBD2. With V trimmed by 2 bases and J by 4 bases, 7 bases remained unmatched. Germline-derived CDR1 and CDR2 are LGHNA and YNFKEQ. The CDR3 is 17 amino acids. The CDR3 DNA follows: TGTGCCAGCAGCCAAATTACTAGCGGGAGGTCCCCAGATACGCAGTATTTT. It codes for CASSQITSGRSPDTQYF.

The chain recombines TRBV5-1 with TRBJ1-5; 11 nucleotides agree with TRBD1. This CDR3 is 15 amino acids long. The trim removed 4 bases at V and 6 bases at J, leaving 6 bases unmatched. Germline V gene sequence: CDR1 SGHRS, CDR2 YFSETQ. The CDR3 sequence: CASSIGDRGSQPQHF. CDR3 DNA sequence: TGCGCCAGCAGCATAGGGGACAGGGGGTCTCAGCCCCAGCATTTT.